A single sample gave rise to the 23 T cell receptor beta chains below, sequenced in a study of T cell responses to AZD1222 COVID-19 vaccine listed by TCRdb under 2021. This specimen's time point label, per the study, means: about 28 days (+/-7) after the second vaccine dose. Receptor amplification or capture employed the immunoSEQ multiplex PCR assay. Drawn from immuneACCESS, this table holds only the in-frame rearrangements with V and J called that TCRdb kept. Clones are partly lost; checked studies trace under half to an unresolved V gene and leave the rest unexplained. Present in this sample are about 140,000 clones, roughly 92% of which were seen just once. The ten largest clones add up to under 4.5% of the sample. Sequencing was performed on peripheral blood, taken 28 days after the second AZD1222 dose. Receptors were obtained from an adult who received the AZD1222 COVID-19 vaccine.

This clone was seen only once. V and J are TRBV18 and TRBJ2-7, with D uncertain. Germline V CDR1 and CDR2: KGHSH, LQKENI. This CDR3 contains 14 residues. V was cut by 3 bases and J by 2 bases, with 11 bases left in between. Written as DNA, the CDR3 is TGTGCCAGCTCACCGGCCGGGTTCCCCTACGAGCAGTACTTC. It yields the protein CASSPAGFPYEQYF. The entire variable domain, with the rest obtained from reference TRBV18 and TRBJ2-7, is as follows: NAGVMQNPRHLVRRRGQEARLRCSPMKGHSHVYWYRQLPEEGLKFMVYLQKENIIDESGMPKERFSAEFPKEGPSILRIQQVVRGDSAAYFCASSPAGFPYEQYFGPGTRLTVT.

The CDR3 DNA sequence: TGTGCCAGCAGCTTAGACCCAGCCTACGAGCAGTACTTC. It codes for CASSLDPAYEQYF. This chain uses TRBV7-3 with TRBJ2-7; unclear D gene. The CDR3 totals 13 residues. From germline, CDR1 is SGHTA and CDR2 FQGTGA. The V and J ends lost 2 bases and 2 bases respectively, with 7 bases between them.

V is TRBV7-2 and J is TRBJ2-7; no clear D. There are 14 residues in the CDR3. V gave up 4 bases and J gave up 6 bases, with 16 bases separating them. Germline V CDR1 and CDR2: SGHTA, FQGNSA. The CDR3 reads CASSSEPLSLEQYF. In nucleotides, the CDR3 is TGTGCCAGCAGCTCCGAGCCTCTTTCTCTCGAGCAGTACTTC.

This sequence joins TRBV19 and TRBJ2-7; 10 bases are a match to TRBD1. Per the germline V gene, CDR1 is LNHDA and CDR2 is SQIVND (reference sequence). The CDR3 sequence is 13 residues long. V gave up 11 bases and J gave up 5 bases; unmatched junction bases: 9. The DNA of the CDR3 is TGTGCCTTAGGGCGGGACAGGGGCCACGAGCAGTACTTC. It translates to CALGRDRGHEQYF.

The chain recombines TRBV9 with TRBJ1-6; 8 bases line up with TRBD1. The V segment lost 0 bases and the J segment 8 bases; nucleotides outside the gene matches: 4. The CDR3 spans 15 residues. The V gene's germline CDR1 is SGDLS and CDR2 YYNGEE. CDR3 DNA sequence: TGTGCCAGCAGCGTAGGTCCGGACAGGGATTCACCCCTCCACTTT. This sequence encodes CASSVGPDRDSPLHF.

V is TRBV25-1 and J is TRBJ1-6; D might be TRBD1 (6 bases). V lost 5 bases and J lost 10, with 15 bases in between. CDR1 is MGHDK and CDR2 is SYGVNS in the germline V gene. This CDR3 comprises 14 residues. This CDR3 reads CASSTRDIISPLHF. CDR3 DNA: TGTGCCAGCAGTACTCGGGACATAATCTCACCCCTCCACTTT.

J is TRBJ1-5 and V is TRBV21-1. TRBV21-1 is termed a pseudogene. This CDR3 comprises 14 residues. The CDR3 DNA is TGTGCCAGCAGCACCCGACGTAAAGGACAGCCCCAGCATTTT. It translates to CASSTRRKGQPQHF.

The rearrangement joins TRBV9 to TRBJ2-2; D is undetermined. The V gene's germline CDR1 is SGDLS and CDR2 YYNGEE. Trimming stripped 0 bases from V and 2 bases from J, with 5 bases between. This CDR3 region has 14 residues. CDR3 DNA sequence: TGTGCCAGCAGCGTAGGACCAAACACCGGGGAGCTGTTTTTT. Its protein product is CASSVGPNTGELFF.

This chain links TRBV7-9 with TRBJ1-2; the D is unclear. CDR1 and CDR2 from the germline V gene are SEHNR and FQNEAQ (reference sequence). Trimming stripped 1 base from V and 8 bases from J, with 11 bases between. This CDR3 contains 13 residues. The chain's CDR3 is CASSLESLGGYTF. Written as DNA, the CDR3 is TGTGCCAGCAGCTTAGAGTCCCTCGGGGGCTACACCTTC.

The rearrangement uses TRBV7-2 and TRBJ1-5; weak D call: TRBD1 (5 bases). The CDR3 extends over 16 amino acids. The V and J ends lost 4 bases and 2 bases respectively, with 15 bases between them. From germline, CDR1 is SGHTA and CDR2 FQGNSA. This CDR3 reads CASSSSPGGGNQPQHF. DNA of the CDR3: TGTGCCAGCAGCTCATCCCCGGGGGGGGGCAATCAGCCCCAGCATTTT.

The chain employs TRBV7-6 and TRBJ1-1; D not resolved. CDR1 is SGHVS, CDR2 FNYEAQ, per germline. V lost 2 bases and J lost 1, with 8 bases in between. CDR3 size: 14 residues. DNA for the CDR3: TGTGCCAGCAGCTTATTGGGGAGGAACACTGAAGCTTTCTTT. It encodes CASSLLGRNTEAFF.

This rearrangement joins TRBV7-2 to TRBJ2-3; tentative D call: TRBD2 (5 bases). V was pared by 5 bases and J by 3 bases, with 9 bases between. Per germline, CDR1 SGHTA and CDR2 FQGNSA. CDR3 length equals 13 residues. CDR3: CASSIEGTDTQYF. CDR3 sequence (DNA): TGTGCCAGCAGCATTGAGGGAACAGATACGCAGTATTTT.

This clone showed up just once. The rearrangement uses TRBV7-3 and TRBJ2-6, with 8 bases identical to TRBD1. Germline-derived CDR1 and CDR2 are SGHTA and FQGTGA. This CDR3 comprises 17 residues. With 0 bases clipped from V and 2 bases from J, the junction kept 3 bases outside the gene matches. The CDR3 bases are TGTGCCAGCAGCTTAACGGGACAGGCCGCTGGGGCCAACGTCCTGACTTTC. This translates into CASSLTGQAAGANVLTF.

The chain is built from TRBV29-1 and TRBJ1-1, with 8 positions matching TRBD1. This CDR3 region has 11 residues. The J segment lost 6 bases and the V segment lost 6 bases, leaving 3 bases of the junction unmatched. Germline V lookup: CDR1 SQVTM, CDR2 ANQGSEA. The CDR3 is CSVYRGSEAFF. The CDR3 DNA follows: TGCAGCGTCTACAGGGGGTCTGAAGCTTTCTTT.

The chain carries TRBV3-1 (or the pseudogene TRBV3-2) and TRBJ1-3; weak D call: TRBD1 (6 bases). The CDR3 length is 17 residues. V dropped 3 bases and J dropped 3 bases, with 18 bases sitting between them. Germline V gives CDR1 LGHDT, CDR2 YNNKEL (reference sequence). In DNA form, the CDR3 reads TGTGCCAGCAGCCACCTCTTGGGGGGGGGCCTTGGAAACACCATATATTTT. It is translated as CASSHLLGGGLGNTIYF.

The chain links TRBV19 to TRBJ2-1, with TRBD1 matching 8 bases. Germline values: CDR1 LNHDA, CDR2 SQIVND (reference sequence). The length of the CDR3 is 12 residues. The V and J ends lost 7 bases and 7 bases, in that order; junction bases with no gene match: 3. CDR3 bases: TGTGCCAGTACCCAGGGGGCTAATGAGCAGTTCTTC. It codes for CASTQGANEQFF.

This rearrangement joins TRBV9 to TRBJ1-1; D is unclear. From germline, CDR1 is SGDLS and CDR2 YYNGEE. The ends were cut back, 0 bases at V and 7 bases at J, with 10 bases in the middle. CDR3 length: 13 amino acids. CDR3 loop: CASSVASSGEAFF. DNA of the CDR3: TGTGCCAGCAGCGTAGCGAGTTCGGGTGAAGCTTTCTTT.

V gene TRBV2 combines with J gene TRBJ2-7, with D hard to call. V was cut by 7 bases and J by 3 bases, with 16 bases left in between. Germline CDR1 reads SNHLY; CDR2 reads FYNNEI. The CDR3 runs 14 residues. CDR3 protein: CASKDTNLVYEQYF. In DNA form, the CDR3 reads TGTGCCAGCAAAGACACGAATCTGGTCTACGAGCAGTACTTC.

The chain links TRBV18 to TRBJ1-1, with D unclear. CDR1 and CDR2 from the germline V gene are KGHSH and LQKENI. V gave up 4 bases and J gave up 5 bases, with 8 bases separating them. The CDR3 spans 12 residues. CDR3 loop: CASSHRWTEAFF. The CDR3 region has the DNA TGTGCCAGCTCACATAGGTGGACTGAAGCTTTCTTT.

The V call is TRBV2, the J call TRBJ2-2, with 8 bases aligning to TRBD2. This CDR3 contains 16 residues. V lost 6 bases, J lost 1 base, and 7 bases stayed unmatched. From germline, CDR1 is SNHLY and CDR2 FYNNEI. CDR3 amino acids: CASRQAGAGNTGELFF. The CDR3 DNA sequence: TGTGCCAGCAGACAAGCGGGAGCGGGGAACACCGGGGAGCTGTTTTTT.

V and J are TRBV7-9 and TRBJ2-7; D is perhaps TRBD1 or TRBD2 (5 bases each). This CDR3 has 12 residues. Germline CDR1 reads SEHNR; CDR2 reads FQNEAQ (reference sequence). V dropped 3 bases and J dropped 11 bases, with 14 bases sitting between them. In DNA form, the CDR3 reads TGTGCCAGCAGCTTGGCTGGGGGAGCGGAGTACTTC. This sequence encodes CASSLAGGAEYF.

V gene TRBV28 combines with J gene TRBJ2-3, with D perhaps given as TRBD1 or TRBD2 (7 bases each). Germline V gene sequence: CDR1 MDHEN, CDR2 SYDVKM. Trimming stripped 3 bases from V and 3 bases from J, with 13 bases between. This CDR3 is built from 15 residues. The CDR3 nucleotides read TGTGCCAGCAGTTTGGCAGGGGGGGGGACAGATACGCAGTATTTT. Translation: CASSLAGGGTDTQYF. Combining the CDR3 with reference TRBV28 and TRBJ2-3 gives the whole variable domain DVKVTQSSRYLVKRTGEKVFLECVQDMDHENMFWYRQDPGLGLRLIYFSYDVKMKEKGDIPEGYSVSREKKERFSLILESASTNQTSMYLCASSLAGGGTDTQYFGPGTRLTVL.

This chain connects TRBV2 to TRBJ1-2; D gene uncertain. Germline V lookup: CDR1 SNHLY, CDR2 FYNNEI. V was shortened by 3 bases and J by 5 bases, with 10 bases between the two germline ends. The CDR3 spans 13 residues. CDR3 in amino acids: CASSDAGKYGYTF. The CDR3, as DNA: TGTGCCAGCAGTGATGCTGGGAAGTATGGCTACACCTTC.